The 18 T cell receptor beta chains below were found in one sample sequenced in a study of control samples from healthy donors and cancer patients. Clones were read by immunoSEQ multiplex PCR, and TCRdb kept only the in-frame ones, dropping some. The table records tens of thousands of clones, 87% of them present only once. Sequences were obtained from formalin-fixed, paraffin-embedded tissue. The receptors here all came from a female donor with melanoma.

Here the CDR3 reads CASSASGTELSEQYF. CDR3 nucleotides: TGTGCCAGCAGCGCTTCCGGGACAGAGCTCAGTGAGCAGTACTTC. The rearrangement links TRBV9 to TRBJ2-7; TRBD1 matches 7 bases. With 3 bases clipped from V and 7 bases from J, the junction kept 13 bases outside the gene matches. The CDR3 has 15 amino acids. Germline CDR1 and CDR2: SGDLS and YYNGEE.

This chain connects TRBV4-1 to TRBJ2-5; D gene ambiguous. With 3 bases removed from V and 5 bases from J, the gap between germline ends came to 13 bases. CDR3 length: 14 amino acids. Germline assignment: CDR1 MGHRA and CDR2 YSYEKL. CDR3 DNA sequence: TGCGCCAGCAGCCAGGCCCAAATTGGGGAGACCCAGTACTTC. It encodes CASSQAQIGETQYF.

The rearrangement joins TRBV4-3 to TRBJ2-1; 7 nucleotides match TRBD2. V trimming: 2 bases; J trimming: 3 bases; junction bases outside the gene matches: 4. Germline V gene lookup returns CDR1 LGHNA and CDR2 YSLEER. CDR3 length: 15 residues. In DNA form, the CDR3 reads TGCGCCAGCAGCCAAATGCGGGGGTACTACAATGAGCAGTTCTTC. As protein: CASSQMRGYYNEQFF.

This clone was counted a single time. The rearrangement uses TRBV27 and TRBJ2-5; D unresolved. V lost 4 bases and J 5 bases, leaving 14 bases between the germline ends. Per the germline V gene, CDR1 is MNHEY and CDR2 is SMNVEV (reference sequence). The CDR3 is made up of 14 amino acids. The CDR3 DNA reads TGTGCCAGCAGTTACAACTCCGAGGTGGAGACCCAGTACTTC. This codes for CASSYNSEVETQYF.

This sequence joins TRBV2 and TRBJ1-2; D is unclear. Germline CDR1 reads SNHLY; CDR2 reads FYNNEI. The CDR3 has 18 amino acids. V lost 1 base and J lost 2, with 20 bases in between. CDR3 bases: TGTGCCAGCAGTGAAGAGGGTCCGATTTGGGGATTAAACTATGGCTACACCTTC. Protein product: CASSEEGPIWGLNYGYTF. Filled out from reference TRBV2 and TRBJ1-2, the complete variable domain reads EPEVTQTPSHQVTQMGQEVILRCVPISNHLYFYWYRQILGQKVEFLVSFYNNEISEKSEIFDDQFSVERPDGSNFTLKIRSTKLEDSAMYFCASSEEGPIWGLNYGYTFGSGTRLTVV.

CDR3 DNA: TGTGCCATCAGTGATAATTGGCAGGCTAACTATGGCTACACCTTC. It encodes CAISDNWQANYGYTF. The chain links TRBV10-3 to TRBJ1-2; no definite D call. This CDR3 is built from 15 residues. V was clipped by 3 bases and J by 0 bases, with 11 bases between them. Germline V CDR1 and CDR2: ENHRY, SYGVKD.

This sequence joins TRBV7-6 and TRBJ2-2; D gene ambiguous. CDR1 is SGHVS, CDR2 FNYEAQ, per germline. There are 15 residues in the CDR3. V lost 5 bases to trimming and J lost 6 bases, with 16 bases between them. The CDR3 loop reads CASSLSSIGPGELFF. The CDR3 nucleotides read TGTGCCAGCAGCCTCTCGTCGATAGGGCCCGGGGAGCTGTTTTTT.

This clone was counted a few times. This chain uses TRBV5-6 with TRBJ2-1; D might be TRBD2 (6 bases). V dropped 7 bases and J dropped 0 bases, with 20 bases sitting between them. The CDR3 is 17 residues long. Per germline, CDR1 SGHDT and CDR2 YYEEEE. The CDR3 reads CASSRWGGKSSYNEQFF. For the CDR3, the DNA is TGTGCCAGCTCCCGATGGGGAGGCAAAAGCTCCTACAATGAGCAGTTCTTC.

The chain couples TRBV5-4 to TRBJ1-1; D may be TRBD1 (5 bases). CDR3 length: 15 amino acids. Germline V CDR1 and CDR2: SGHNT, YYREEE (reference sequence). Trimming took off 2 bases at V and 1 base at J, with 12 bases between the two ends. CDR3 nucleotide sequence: TGTGCCAGCAGCTTCGCCAGGACACAGAACACTGAAGCTTTCTTT. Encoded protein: CASSFARTQNTEAFF.

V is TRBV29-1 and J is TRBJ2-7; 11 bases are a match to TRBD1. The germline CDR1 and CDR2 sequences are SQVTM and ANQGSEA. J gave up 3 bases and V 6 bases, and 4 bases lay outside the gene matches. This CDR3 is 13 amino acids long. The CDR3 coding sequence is TGCAGCGTCGCCGGGACAGGGGGCTACGAGCAGTACTTC. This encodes CSVAGTGGYEQYF.

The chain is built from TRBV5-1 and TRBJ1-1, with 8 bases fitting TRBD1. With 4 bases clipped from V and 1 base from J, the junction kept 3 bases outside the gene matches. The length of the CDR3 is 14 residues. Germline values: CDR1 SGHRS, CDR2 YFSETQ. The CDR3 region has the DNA TGCGCCAGCAGCGCCGGGACAGGGAACACTGAAGCTTTCTTT. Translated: CASSAGTGNTEAFF.

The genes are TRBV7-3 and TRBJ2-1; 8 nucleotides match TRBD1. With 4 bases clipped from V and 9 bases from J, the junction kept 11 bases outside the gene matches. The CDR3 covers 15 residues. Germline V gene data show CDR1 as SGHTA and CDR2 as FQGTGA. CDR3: CASSSGQGGWSEQFF. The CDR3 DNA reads TGTGCCAGCAGCTCAGGACAGGGAGGATGGAGTGAGCAGTTCTTC.

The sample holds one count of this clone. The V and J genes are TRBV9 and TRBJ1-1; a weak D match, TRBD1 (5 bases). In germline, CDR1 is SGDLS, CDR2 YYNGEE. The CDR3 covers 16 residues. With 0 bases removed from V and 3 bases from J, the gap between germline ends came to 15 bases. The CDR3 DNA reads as TGTGCCAGCAGCGTAGGCAGCCTGGGGGTCGACACTGAAGCTTTCTTT. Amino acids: CASSVGSLGVDTEAFF.

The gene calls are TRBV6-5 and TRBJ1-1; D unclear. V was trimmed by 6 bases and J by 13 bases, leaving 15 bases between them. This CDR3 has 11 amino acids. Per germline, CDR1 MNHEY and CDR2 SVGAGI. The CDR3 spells CASSHRGLVFF. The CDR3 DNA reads TGTGCCAGCAGCCACAGAGGGTTAGTTTTCTTT.

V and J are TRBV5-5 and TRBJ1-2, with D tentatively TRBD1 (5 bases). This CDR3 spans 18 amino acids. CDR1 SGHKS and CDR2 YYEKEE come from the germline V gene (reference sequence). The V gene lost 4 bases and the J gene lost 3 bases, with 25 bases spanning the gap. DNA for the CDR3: TGTGCCAGCAGCCCTCGGACATGGGCAGCCACGATATACTATGGCTACACCTTC. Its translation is CASSPRTWAATIYYGYTF. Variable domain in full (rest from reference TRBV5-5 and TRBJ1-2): DAGVTQSPTHLIKTRGQQVTLRCSPISGHKSVSWYQQVLGQGPQFIFQYYEKEERGRGNFPDRFSARQFPNYSSELNVNALLLGDSALYLCASSPRTWAATIYYGYTFGSGTRLTVV.

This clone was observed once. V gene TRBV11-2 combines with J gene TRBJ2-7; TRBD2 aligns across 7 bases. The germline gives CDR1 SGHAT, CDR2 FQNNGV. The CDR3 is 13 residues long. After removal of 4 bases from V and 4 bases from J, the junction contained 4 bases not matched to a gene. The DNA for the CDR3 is TGTGCCAGCAGCTCCCGGGGGGTTTACGAGCAGTACTTC. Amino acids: CASSSRGVYEQYF.

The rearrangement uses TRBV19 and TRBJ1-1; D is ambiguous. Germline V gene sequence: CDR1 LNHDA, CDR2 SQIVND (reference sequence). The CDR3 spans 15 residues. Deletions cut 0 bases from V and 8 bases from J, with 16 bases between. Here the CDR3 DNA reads TGTGCCAGTAGTATAGATCTCGGCGGGGTACCCGAAGCTTTCTTT. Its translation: CASSIDLGGVPEAFF.

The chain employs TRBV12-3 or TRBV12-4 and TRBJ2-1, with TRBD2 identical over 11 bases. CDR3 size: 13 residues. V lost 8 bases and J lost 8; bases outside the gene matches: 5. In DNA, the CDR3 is TGTGCCAGCGGTAGCGGGAGGGCCTATGAGCAGTTCTTC. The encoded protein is CASGSGRAYEQFF.